A single sample gave rise to the 9 T cell receptor beta chains below, sequenced in a study of cytomegalovirus exposure and HLA in healthy donors. The PCR employed 60 Vbeta primers together with 13 Jbeta primers. Only in-frame clones appear in the TCRdb table, and some are missing; sequencing was by immunoSEQ multiplex PCR. The sample consists of fewer than 85,000 clones, over 70% of them appearing once. Sequenced input: PBMCs. These receptors originate from a male donor in good health and CMV-seropositive.

This clone was detected a few times. The rearrangement uses TRBV19 and TRBJ1-2, with 11 bases identical to TRBD1. Trimming removed 6 bases from V and 5 bases from J; junction bases left unmatched: 5. This CDR3 contains 14 residues. CDR1 and CDR2 from the germline V gene are LNHDA and SQIVND (reference sequence). CDR3 sequence: CASRGTGGRYGYTF. Here the CDR3 DNA reads TGTGCCAGTAGGGGGACAGGGGGTCGGTATGGCTACACCTTC.

This clone occurred a few times. The chain has TRBV10-2 and TRBJ2-4; TRBD1 matches 8 bases. Trimming at V came to 8 bases and at J to 5 bases, leaving 2 bases not matched to a gene. Germline lookup yields CDR1 WSHSY and CDR2 SAAADI. The CDR3 spans 12 residues. DNA for the CDR3: TGCGCCAGCGGACAGGGAGAAAACATTCAGTACTTC. This encodes CASGQGENIQYF.

This clone was seen a handful of times. The chain uses TRBV28 and TRBJ1-5; D may be TRBD1 (5 bases). Germline CDR1 MDHEN, CDR2 SYDVKM. Trimming left V 2 bases short and J 2 bases short, with 13 bases between. The CDR3 has 16 amino acids. CDR3 bases: TGTGCCAGCAGTTTAGCAGGGTACCGGGGCAATCAGCCCCAGCATTTT. Translated, it gives CASSLAGYRGNQPQHF. Complete variable domain (other parts from reference TRBV28 and TRBJ1-5): DVKVTQSSRYLVKRTGEKVFLECVQDMDHENMFWYRQDPGLGLRLIYFSYDVKMKEKGDIPEGYSVSREKKERFSLILESASTNQTSMYLCASSLAGYRGNQPQHFGDGTRLSIL.

There are a few counts of this clone. J is TRBJ1-2 and V is TRBV2, with a weak D call TRBD1 (6 bases). The ends were cut back, 1 base at V and 6 bases at J, with 12 bases in the middle. In germline, CDR1 is SNHLY, CDR2 FYNNEI. The CDR3 has 14 residues. The CDR3 here is CASSEGRGVDGYTF. The CDR3 bases are TGTGCCAGCAGTGAAGGCAGGGGAGTTGATGGCTACACCTTC. The full variable domain, completed using reference TRBV2 and TRBJ1-2, is EPEVTQTPSHQVTQMGQEVILRCVPISNHLYFYWYRQILGQKVEFLVSFYNNEISEKSEIFDDQFSVERPDGSNFTLKIRSTKLEDSAMYFCASSEGRGVDGYTFGSGTRLTVV.

The chain combines TRBV2 with TRBJ2-5; D perhaps matches TRBD2 (7 bases). The CDR3 has 20 amino acids. Trimming removed 0 bases from V and 0 bases from J, with 23 bases in between. The germline V gene has CDR1 SNHLY and CDR2 FYNNEI. In nucleotides, the CDR3 is TGTGCCAGCAGTGAAGCGGGGGTTAAAGGGGGGGGCCGGTACCAAGAGACCCAGTACTTC. This codes for CASSEAGVKGGGRYQETQYF.

The rearrangement uses TRBV11-3 and TRBJ2-7; the match to TRBD1 covers 7 bases. V shed 5 bases, J shed 4 bases, and the junction held 2 bases outside the gene matches. The CDR3 consists of 12 residues. Germline V gene lookup returns CDR1 SGHNT and CDR2 YENEEA. CDR3 amino acids: CASSRTGYEQYF. CDR3 in DNA: TGTGCCAGCAGCCGGACAGGTTACGAGCAGTACTTC. Together with reference TRBV11-3 and TRBJ2-7, the CDR3 gives the full variable domain: EAGVVQSPRYKIIEKKQPVAFWCNPISGHNTLYWYLQNLGQGPELLIRYENEEAVDDSQLPKDRFSAERLKGVDSTLKIQPAELGDSAVYLCASSRTGYEQYFGPGTRLTVT.

The chain combines TRBV19 with TRBJ1-5, with 9 positions matching TRBD1. The V gene's germline CDR1 is LNHDA and CDR2 SQIVND (reference sequence). The CDR3 covers 15 residues. The V and J ends lost 5 bases and 7 bases, in that order; junction bases with no gene match: 9. CDR3 region: CASSVTGGAGQPQHF. The CDR3 coding sequence is TGTGCCAGTAGTGTTACAGGGGGCGCGGGCCAGCCCCAGCATTTT.

The chain uses TRBV6-1 and TRBJ1-1, with D perhaps matching TRBD1 (5 bases). V was shortened by 7 bases and J by 7 bases, with 10 bases between the two germline ends. Germline V gene data show CDR1 as MNHNS and CDR2 as SASEGT. CDR3 length: 11 amino acids. Here the CDR3 DNA reads TGTGCCAGCACCCGGGGGGGTGAAGCTTTCTTT. This sequence encodes CASTRGGEAFF.

The chain couples TRBV19 to TRBJ2-6, with 7 bases lining up with TRBD2. Germline V gene sequence: CDR1 LNHDA, CDR2 SQIVND (reference sequence). J lost 3 bases, V lost 8 bases, and 19 bases had no gene match. The CDR3 has 19 residues. CDR3 DNA sequence: TGTGCCAGTGCTAATGGCCCTGGCAGGGAGGGCTTTGGGGCCAACGTCCTGACTTTC. As protein: CASANGPGREGFGANVLTF.